This entry lists 19 T cell receptor beta chains sequenced from one sample in a study of shared clonotypes between healthy human individuals. Only CD45RO-negative cells positively selected for CCR7 counted as naive CD8 cells, so terminally differentiated effector memory CD45RA+ cells were excluded. Measured with immunoSEQ multiplex PCR; TCRdb has only the in-frame clones, and not every one. The sample lists roughly 650,000 clones, about 96% seen once, with 0.11% in the top ten. The sequencing input was naive CD8+ T cells sorted from blood. The receptors were gathered from a woman aged 25 to 39 in good health.

The chain links TRBV6-1 to TRBJ1-2; weak D call: TRBD1 (5 bases). Germline V CDR1 and CDR2: MNHNS, SASEGT. V lost 3 bases, J lost 2 bases, and 13 bases lay in between. The CDR3 has 15 amino acids. The CDR3 is CASSEGQSTNYGYTF. The CDR3 nucleotides are TGTGCCAGCAGTGAGGGGCAGTCAACGAACTATGGCTACACCTTC.

The chain recombines TRBV19 with TRBJ2-1; 13 nucleotides line up with TRBD2. This CDR3 contains 16 residues. Germline V lookup: CDR1 LNHDA, CDR2 SQIVND (reference sequence). J gave up 6 bases and V 2 bases, and 4 bases lay outside the gene matches. CDR3 protein: CASSILGTSGTNEQFF. The DNA for the CDR3 is TGTGCCAGTAGTATATTAGGGACTAGCGGGACCAATGAGCAGTTCTTC.

This chain connects TRBV11-2 to TRBJ2-5; TRBD2 matches 7 bases. With V trimmed by 4 bases and J by 5 bases, 10 bases remained unmatched. Germline-derived CDR1 and CDR2 are SGHAT and FQNNGV. There are 15 residues in the CDR3. CDR3 in DNA: TGTGCCAGCAGCTCGGCAACGGGAGGTACGGAGACCCAGTACTTC. It encodes CASSSATGGTETQYF.

DNA for the CDR3: TGTGCCAGCAGCTTAGGATTGAGGGGTTTTAACACTGAAGCTTTCTTT. Its protein product is CASSLGLRGFNTEAFF. V and J are TRBV11-2 and TRBJ1-1; weak D call: TRBD1 (5 bases). This CDR3 is built from 16 residues. Germline CDR1 SGHAT, CDR2 FQNNGV. V gave up 1 base and J gave up 2 bases, with 14 bases separating them.

The gene calls are TRBV5-1 and TRBJ2-1, with 14 bases aligning to TRBD2. The CDR3 has 18 amino acids. Germline V gene data show CDR1 as SGHRS and CDR2 as YFSETQ. J gave up 2 bases and V 1 base, and 5 bases lay outside the gene matches. CDR3 amino acids: CASSLQGLAGAPYNEQFF. The CDR3 region has the DNA TGCGCCAGCAGCTTGCAGGGACTAGCGGGAGCCCCCTACAATGAGCAGTTCTTC.

This clone appeared a few times. The sample carries other DNA sequences with the same CDR3. The chain links TRBV9 to TRBJ1-3; D not certain. Germline CDR1 is SGDLS and CDR2 is YYNGEE. The V end lost 0 bases, the J end lost 0 bases, and 4 bases lay between the germline ends. The CDR3 is made up of 14 amino acids. Written as DNA, the CDR3 is TGTGCCAGCAGCGTAGCGGGCTCTGGAAACACCATATATTTT. This encodes CASSVAGSGNTIYF.

The V gene is TRBV12-5, the J gene TRBJ1-4; D unresolved. CDR1 LGHNT and CDR2 FRNRAP come from the germline V gene. CDR3 size: 17 residues. V was pared by 6 bases and J by 1 base, with 18 bases between. The DNA for the CDR3 is TGTGCTAGTGGCGAAACCTGGCGAGTTGGAACTAATGAAAAACTGTTTTTT. The encoded protein is CASGETWRVGTNEKLFF.

The J gene is TRBJ2-7, the V gene TRBV6-6, with 7 bases lining up with TRBD1. The V gene's germline CDR1 is MNHNY and CDR2 SVGAGI (reference sequence). Trimming at V came to 6 bases and at J to 0 bases, leaving 5 bases not matched to a gene. The CDR3 sequence is 14 residues long. CDR3 amino acids: CASSSRDSSYEQYF. For the CDR3, the DNA is TGTGCCAGCAGCTCCCGGGACAGCTCCTACGAGCAGTACTTC.

The chain joins TRBV6-6 to TRBJ2-7, with 12 bases aligning to TRBD2. The CDR3 has 16 residues. Germline V gene sequence: CDR1 MNHNY, CDR2 SVGAGI (reference sequence). V shed 4 bases, J shed 3 bases, and the junction held 7 bases outside the gene matches. The CDR3 loop is CASSSTTSGSIYEQYF. DNA for the CDR3: TGTGCCAGCAGTTCCACGACTAGCGGGAGTATCTACGAGCAGTACTTC.

This clone was counted between two and nine times. The genes are TRBV27 and TRBJ2-7; 7 bases match TRBD1. The CDR3 is made up of 13 amino acids. The J segment lost 4 bases and the V segment lost 6 bases, leaving 6 bases of the junction unmatched. From germline, CDR1 is MNHEY and CDR2 SMNVEV (reference sequence). The CDR3 DNA reads TGTGCCAGCAGGTACGCGACAGGGTACGAGCAGTACTTC. It encodes CASRYATGYEQYF.

The genes are TRBV28 and TRBJ2-7, with 11 nucleotides matching TRBD1. The CDR3 is 13 residues long. V shed 7 bases, J shed 2 bases, and the junction held 1 base outside the gene matches. CDR1 and CDR2 from the germline V gene are MDHEN and SYDVKM. The CDR3 protein is CASKGQGAYEQYF. The CDR3 DNA reads as TGTGCCAGCAAGGGACAGGGGGCCTACGAGCAGTACTTC.

V and J are TRBV27 and TRBJ1-2; 10 nucleotides align to TRBD1. CDR1 is MNHEY, CDR2 SMNVEV, per germline (reference sequence). The V segment lost 0 bases and the J segment 6 bases; nucleotides outside the gene matches: 4. This CDR3 has 15 amino acids. CDR3 loop: CASSLSPGQGNGYTF. CDR3 sequence (DNA): TGTGCCAGCAGTTTATCACCGGGACAGGGGAATGGCTACACCTTC.

Only one count was recorded for this clone. The chain is built from TRBV19 and TRBJ1-1; D might be TRBD1 (5 bases). The CDR3 has 14 residues. The V end was cut by 3 bases, the J end by 0 bases, with 8 bases between. CDR1 LNHDA and CDR2 SQIVND come from the germline V gene (reference sequence). CDR3 protein: CASSMTELNTEAFF. The CDR3 nucleotides are TGTGCCAGTAGTATGACAGAGCTGAACACTGAAGCTTTCTTT. Combining the CDR3 with reference TRBV19 and TRBJ1-1 gives the whole variable domain DGGITQSPKYLFRKEGQNVTLSCEQNLNHDAMYWYRQDPGQGLRLIYYSQIVNDFQKGDIAEGYSVSREKKESFPLTVTSAQKNPTAFYLCASSMTELNTEAFFGQGTRLTVV.

This chain connects TRBV28 to TRBJ1-5; 8 bases are shared with TRBD1. There are 19 residues in the CDR3. Germline V gene sequence: CDR1 MDHEN, CDR2 SYDVKM. V lost 1 base to trimming and J lost 1 base; unmatched junction nucleotides: 12. Here the CDR3 reads CASSLYLWTGPRSNQPQHF. CDR3 coding DNA: TGTGCCAGCAGTTTATACCTCTGGACAGGGCCGCGGAGCAATCAGCCCCAGCATTTT. The whole variable domain, filled in from reference TRBV28 and TRBJ1-5, reads DVKVTQSSRYLVKRTGEKVFLECVQDMDHENMFWYRQDPGLGLRLIYFSYDVKMKEKGDIPEGYSVSREKKERFSLILESASTNQTSMYLCASSLYLWTGPRSNQPQHFGDGTRLSIL.

The chain combines TRBV28 with TRBJ2-7; D ambiguous. Trimming cost V 6 bases and J 0 bases, with 12 bases left between them. Germline CDR1 reads MDHEN; CDR2 reads SYDVKM. This CDR3 contains 14 residues. The CDR3 coding sequence is TGTGCCAGCAGCCAAACCTACAGCTCCTACGAGCAGTACTTC. Residues: CASSQTYSSYEQYF.

The chain carries TRBV6-6 and TRBJ2-1; 7 positions match TRBD1. The CDR3 is 16 amino acids. The germline gives CDR1 MNHNY, CDR2 SVGAGI (reference sequence). V was pared by 0 bases and J by 2 bases, with 4 bases of the junction left unmatched. CDR3 sequence (DNA): TGTGCCAGCAGTTACTCGTCTGGACAGGCCTACAATGAGCAGTTCTTC. Its translation: CASSYSSGQAYNEQFF.

The chain uses TRBV2 and TRBJ2-7; D remains unclear. This CDR3 contains 13 residues. Germline V CDR1 and CDR2: SNHLY, FYNNEI. The V and J ends lost 3 bases and 3 bases respectively, with 9 bases between them. CDR3 loop: CASSEIQYYEQYF. CDR3 DNA: TGTGCCAGCAGTGAGATTCAGTACTACGAGCAGTACTTC.

This chain joins TRBV28 and TRBJ1-2; D remains unclear. Deletions cut 4 bases from V and 8 bases from J, with 29 bases between. Germline V CDR1 and CDR2: MDHEN, SYDVKM. The CDR3 runs to 18 residues. CDR3 DNA: TGTGCCAGCAGTTCCCCATATACCCCCGCTACGAATTTCTACGGCTACACCTTC. This gives the protein CASSSPYTPATNFYGYTF.

V and J are TRBV13 and TRBJ2-7; D gene uncertain. From germline, CDR1 is PRHDT and CDR2 FYEKMQ (reference sequence). The CDR3 runs to 13 residues. V lost 6 bases to trimming and J lost 7 bases, with 16 bases between them. CDR3 bases: TGTGCCAGCAGGGCAGCCTATATGAGGGAGCAGTACTTC. Encoded protein: CASRAAYMREQYF.